The rows below give T cell receptor beta chains drawn from one sample of a study of molecular identifiers for immune sequencing clone quantification. MiXCR, applied by TCRdb to the PCR reads, yields one record per CDR3 protein. The repertoire includes under 600,000 distinct CDR3 sequences, about a fifth of them detected once, and roughly 0.81% sits in the top ten. Material for sequencing was naive CD8+ T cells from blood, with Jurkat cell RNA spiked in. The source of these receptors is a human donor in good health. Some libraries in this study had Jurkat cell RNA spiked in. The conserved cysteine and the conserved F or W are not part of the CDR3 here. Fields, in order: J gene, V gene, CDR3 protein.

>TRBJ1-2|TRBV28
ASSLSTSSGYT
>TRBJ2-7|TRBV11-3
ASSPPSRGFYEQY
>TRBJ2-2|TRBV29-1
SVEQGANTGELF
>TRBJ1-1|TRBV7-9
ASIPTGGSLGEAF
>TRBJ1-3|TRBV6-5
ASTSGNTIY
>TRBJ1-4|TRBV12-3/TRBV12-4
ASRTGTGGIVNEKLF
>TRBJ2-7|TRBV4-3
ASSQDTGTGAYEQY
>TRBJ2-1|TRBV6-2/TRBV6-3
ASSYNAGNEQF
>TRBJ1-1|TRBV9
ASNSGVSTEAF
>TRBJ2-3|TRBV4-1
ASSPRTSGTDTQY
>TRBJ1-6|TRBV7-2
ASSTGQGLYNSPLH
>TRBJ2-3|TRBV27
ASSVPSTDTQY
>TRBJ2-3|TRBV11-2
ASSSGTLGWRGPRTDTQY
>TRBJ2-3|TRBV4-1
AGTPTGGVGDTQY
>TRBJ2-1|TRBV5-1
ASSLGGDLYNNEQF
>TRBJ2-5|TRBV3-2
ASCDSSGFSLQTQY
>TRBJ2-5|TRBV29-1
SVERGETQY
>TRBJ2-2|TRBV4-1
ASSQWTGEISGELF
>TRBJ2-3|TRBV27
ASSSPSRGEDTQY
>TRBJ2-3|TRBV3-1
ASQGLAGVLDTQY
>TRBJ2-3|TRBV28
ASSLHGRTDTQY
>TRBJ2-5|TRBV7-9
ASSSGVGTSQETQY
>TRBJ2-5|TRBV6-4
ASSFLRLETQY
>TRBJ2-3|TRBV10-3
AIRTVDREKGTQY
>TRBJ1-1|TRBV7-2
ASGSDRASLWAF
>TRBJ2-2|TRBV5-3
ASSWGDTGELF
>TRBJ1-2|TRBV28
ASSSVQTGRYGYT
>TRBJ1-2|TRBV29-1
SVAGLTNYGYT
>TRBJ1-1|TRBV30
AWRRDTEAF
>TRBJ2-7|TRBV20-1
SARSARGSHEQH
>TRBJ2-5|TRBV7-8
ASSSTTSGETQY
>TRBJ2-2|TRBV6-4
VKGQGSGELF
>TRBJ2-2|TRBV2
ASRHPLGTGELF
>TRBJ2-3|TRBV6-2/TRBV6-3
ASVAIGQGRTDTQY
>TRBJ2-7|TRBV27
ASSLGPEAFYEQY
>TRBJ1-1|TRBV27
ASSYSGARTEAF
>TRBJ2-2|TRBV19
AGSILASGAARTGELF
>TRBJ2-1|TRBV13
ASSLALDREGNEQF
>TRBJ2-5|TRBV6-5
ASSYSVSQETQY
>TRBJ2-1|TRBV3-1
ASLDSLHNEQF
>TRBJ1-2|TRBV7-9
ASSSSASANYGYT
>TRBJ2-2|TRBV9
ASSVEMTGPNTGELF
>TRBJ2-5|TRBV7-9
ASSLLGGVETQY
>TRBJ1-1|TRBV28
ASSQGRLTEAF
>TRBJ2-1|TRBV4-3
ASSQDPFSGGPYNEQF
>TRBJ2-7|TRBV2
ASSVDRQNLSYEQY
>TRBJ2-5|TRBV6-2/TRBV6-3
ASKSQY
>TRBJ2-2|TRBV27
ASSPRPSGPPAGELF
>TRBJ1-2|TRBV12-3/TRBV12-4
ASSFGGVGFYGYT
>TRBJ2-1|TRBV28
ASSFDRDPLGNEQF
>TRBJ2-1|TRBV11-2
ASSLALAGQSAYNEQF
>TRBJ2-5|TRBV4-3
ASSQDWFGGQETQY
>TRBJ2-7|TRBV19
ASSRGGLREQY
>TRBJ2-7|TRBV5-5
ASSLAGTGPLEQY
>TRBJ2-1|TRBV3-1
ASSQETSGRAETYNEQF
>TRBJ2-7|TRBV4-1
ASSHDTTGLREQY
>TRBJ2-7|TRBV19
ASSFGDGGYKQY